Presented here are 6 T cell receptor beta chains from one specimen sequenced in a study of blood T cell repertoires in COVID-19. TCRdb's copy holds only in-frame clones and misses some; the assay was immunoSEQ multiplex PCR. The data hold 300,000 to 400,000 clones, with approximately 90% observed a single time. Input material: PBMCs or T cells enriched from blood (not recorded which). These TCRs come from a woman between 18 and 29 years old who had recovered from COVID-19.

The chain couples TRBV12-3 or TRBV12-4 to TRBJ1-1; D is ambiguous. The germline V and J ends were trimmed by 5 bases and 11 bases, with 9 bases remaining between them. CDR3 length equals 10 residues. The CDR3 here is CASSPLRAFF. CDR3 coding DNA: TGTGCCAGCAGTCCCCTTCGTGCTTTCTTT.

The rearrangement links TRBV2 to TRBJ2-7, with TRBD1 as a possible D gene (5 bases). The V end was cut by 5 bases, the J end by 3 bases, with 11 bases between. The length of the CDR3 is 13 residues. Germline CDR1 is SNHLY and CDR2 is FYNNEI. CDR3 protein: CASSIGVYYEQYF. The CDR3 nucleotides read TGTGCCAGCAGTATAGGGGTCTACTACGAGCAGTACTTC. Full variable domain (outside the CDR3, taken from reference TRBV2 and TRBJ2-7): EPEVTQTPSHQVTQMGQEVILRCVPISNHLYFYWYRQILGQKVEFLVSFYNNEISEKSEIFDDQFSVERPDGSNFTLKIRSTKLEDSAMYFCASSIGVYYEQYFGPGTRLTVT.

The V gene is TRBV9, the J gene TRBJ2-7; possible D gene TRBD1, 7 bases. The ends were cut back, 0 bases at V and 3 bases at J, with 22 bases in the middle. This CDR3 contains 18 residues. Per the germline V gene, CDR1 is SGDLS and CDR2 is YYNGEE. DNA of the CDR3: TGTGCCAGCAGCGTAGTGCGGGACAGAAGTTCTGGTGACTACGAGCAGTACTTC. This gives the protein CASSVVRDRSSGDYEQYF.

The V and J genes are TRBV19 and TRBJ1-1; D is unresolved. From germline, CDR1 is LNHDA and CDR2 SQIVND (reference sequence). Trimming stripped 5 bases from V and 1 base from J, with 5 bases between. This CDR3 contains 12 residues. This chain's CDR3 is CASSEGNTEAFF. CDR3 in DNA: TGTGCCAGTAGTGAGGGGAACACTGAAGCTTTCTTT.

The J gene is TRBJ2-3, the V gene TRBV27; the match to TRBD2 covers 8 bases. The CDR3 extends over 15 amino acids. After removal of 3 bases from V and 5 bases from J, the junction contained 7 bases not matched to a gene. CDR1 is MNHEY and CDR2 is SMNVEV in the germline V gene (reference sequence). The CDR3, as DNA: TGTGCCAGCAGTTTCAGCGGGGGCGTTAGAGATACGCAGTATTTT. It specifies CASSFSGGVRDTQYF.

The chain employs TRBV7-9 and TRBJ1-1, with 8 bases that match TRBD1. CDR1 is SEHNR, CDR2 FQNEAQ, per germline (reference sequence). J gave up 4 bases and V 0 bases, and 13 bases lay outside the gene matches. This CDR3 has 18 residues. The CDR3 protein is CASSLADRAKSLGTEAFF. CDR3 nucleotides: TGTGCCAGCAGCTTAGCGGACAGGGCCAAGTCCCTGGGCACTGAAGCTTTCTTT.